The rows below give T cell receptor beta chains drawn from one sample of a study of CD8 T cells in ankylosing spondylitis. One entry per CDR3 protein results from TCRdb running MiXCR on the 5' RACE reads. The data hold hundreds of thousands of distinct CDR3 sequences, with roughly a tenth observed a single time. The sample consisted of blood, either unsorted or a sorted T cell fraction (not recorded which). The receptors derive from a male donor with ankylosing spondylitis or in good health (not recorded which). The CDR3 runs from the conserved cysteine through the conserved F or W. The D gene is left open where the match is weak. Clone size is not always given. Where it is, it says once, few, many or a class for expanded clones.

D gene: .; J gene: TRBJ2-1; clone size: many; V gene: TRBV5-1; CDR3 DNA: TGCGCCAGCAGCTTCGGGGGGCCCAAATTAGATGAGCAGTTCTTC; CDR3 protein: CASSFGGPKLDEQFF
D gene: .; J gene: TRBJ2-2; clone size: many; V gene: TRBV28; CDR3 DNA: TGTGCCAGCATGGGATTCGACAGGAACACCGGGGAGCTGTTTTTT; CDR3 protein: CASMGFDRNTGELFF
D gene: TRBD1; J gene: TRBJ2-5; clone size: .; V gene: TRBV28; CDR3 DNA: TGTGCCTGCGGGGGACAGGGTGAGGCCCAGTACTTC; CDR3 protein: CACGGQGEAQYF
D gene: .; J gene: TRBJ2-7; clone size: many; V gene: TRBV7-9; CDR3 DNA: TGTGCCAGCAGCGCTAGGGACAAACCCTACGAGCAGTACTTC; CDR3 protein: CASSARDKPYEQYF
D gene: .; J gene: TRBJ2-3; clone size: many; V gene: TRBV3-1; CDR3 DNA: TGTGCCAGCAGATCTAGCACAGATACGCAGTATTTT; CDR3 protein: CASRSSTDTQYF
D gene: .; J gene: TRBJ2-7; clone size: .; V gene: TRBV28; CDR3 DNA: TGTGCCAGCAGTCGGGGGACGGCAAGCTCCTACGAGCAGTACTTC; CDR3 protein: CASSRGTASSYEQYF
D gene: .; J gene: TRBJ1-1; clone size: many; V gene: TRBV5-1; CDR3 DNA: TGTGCCAGCAGTCTCCAAGAGAACACTGAAGCTTTCTTT; CDR3 protein: CASSLQENTEAFF
D gene: .; J gene: TRBJ2-1; clone size: .; V gene: TRBV3-1; CDR3 DNA: TGTGCCAGCAGGCAGAACGATGAGCAGTTCTTC; CDR3 protein: CASRQNDEQFF
D gene: .; J gene: TRBJ2-7; clone size: few; V gene: TRBV7-2; CDR3 DNA: TGTGCCAGCAGCTTAAGTCCGGGCGACGAGCAGTACTTC; CDR3 protein: CASSLSPGDEQYF
D gene: TRBD1; J gene: TRBJ2-5; clone size: many; V gene: TRBV12-3/TRBV12-4; CDR3 DNA: TGTGCCAGCACCCTCGGACAGGCCCAGTACTTC; CDR3 protein: CASTLGQAQYF
D gene: .; J gene: TRBJ2-5; clone size: few; V gene: TRBV12-3/TRBV12-4; CDR3 DNA: TGTGCCAGCAGTCCAAGGGGGACGGGCCAAGAGACCCAGTACTTC; CDR3 protein: CASSPRGTGQETQYF
D gene: .; J gene: TRBJ1-3; clone size: .; V gene: TRBV3-1; CDR3 DNA: TGTGCCAGCAGCCAAGATTTTAGGCGCGCGGTCGATGGAAACACCATATATTTT; CDR3 protein: CASSQDFRRAVDGNTIYF
D gene: .; J gene: TRBJ2-2; clone size: many; V gene: TRBV7-3; CDR3 DNA: TGTGCCAGCAGCCTCGTCAGGGGGGAGCTGTTTTTT; CDR3 protein: CASSLVRGELFF
D gene: .; J gene: TRBJ2-2; clone size: .; V gene: TRBV24-1; CDR3 DNA: TGTGCCACCAGTGTTTTTTCGCAGGGGAACACCGGGGAGCTGTTTTTT; CDR3 protein: CATSVFSQGNTGELFF
D gene: .; J gene: TRBJ2-7; clone size: .; V gene: TRBV19; CDR3 DNA: TGTGCCAGTAGTATGCAGGGAACCTACGAGCAGTACTTC; CDR3 protein: CASSMQGTYEQYF
D gene: .; J gene: TRBJ2-7; clone size: many; V gene: TRBV3-1; CDR3 DNA: TGTGCCAGCAATAACGGGTACGAGCAGTACTTC; CDR3 protein: CASNNGYEQYF
D gene: .; J gene: TRBJ2-7; clone size: many; V gene: TRBV5-1; CDR3 DNA: TGCGCCAGCAGCTTGGCTCCAAGGGGGGGTTCCTACGAGCAGTACTTC; CDR3 protein: CASSLAPRGGSYEQYF
D gene: .; J gene: TRBJ1-1; clone size: .; V gene: TRBV4-2; CDR3 DNA: TGTGCCAGCAGCCAAGGTCCGGGGGGGGGGCTCATGAACACTGAAGCTTTCTTT; CDR3 protein: CASSQGPGGGLMNTEAFF
D gene: .; J gene: TRBJ2-7; clone size: .; V gene: TRBV5-5; CDR3 DNA: TGTGCCAGCAGCATCAATCCCGTACAGGGTACCTACGAGCAGTACTTC; CDR3 protein: CASSINPVQGTYEQYF
D gene: TRBD1; J gene: TRBJ1-4; clone size: many; V gene: TRBV5-1; CDR3 DNA: TGCGCCAGCAGCGGCACAGGGGAAAATGAAAAACTGTTTTTT; CDR3 protein: CASSGTGENEKLFF
D gene: .; J gene: TRBJ2-5; clone size: .; V gene: TRBV7-9; CDR3 DNA: TGTGCCACCGAGGGGGGGTCGGAGACCCAGTACTTC; CDR3 protein: CATEGGSETQYF
D gene: .; J gene: TRBJ1-1; clone size: few; V gene: TRBV7-2; CDR3 DNA: TGTGCCAGCAGCCAGGGACGGGTGAACACTGAAGCTTTCTTT; CDR3 protein: CASSQGRVNTEAFF
D gene: .; J gene: TRBJ2-3; clone size: once; V gene: TRBV29-1; CDR3 DNA: TGCAGCGTTGATAGTCGTACTAGCACAGATACGCAGTATTTT; CDR3 protein: CSVDSRTSTDTQYF
D gene: .; J gene: TRBJ2-1; clone size: many; V gene: TRBV27; CDR3 DNA: TGTGCCAGCAGCCTAGAAGGACGGATCTACAATGAGCAGTTCTTC; CDR3 protein: CASSLEGRIYNEQFF
D gene: .; J gene: TRBJ2-1; clone size: few; V gene: TRBV11-3; CDR3 DNA: TGTGCCAGCAGCCGCACCGCTCTAGGTGAGCAGTTCTTC; CDR3 protein: CASSRTALGEQFF
D gene: .; J gene: TRBJ1-5; clone size: .; V gene: TRBV15; CDR3 DNA: TGTGCCACCAGCAGAGATAGGGGGGATCAGCCCCAGCATTTT; CDR3 protein: CATSRDRGDQPQHF
D gene: .; J gene: TRBJ1-2; clone size: few; V gene: TRBV5-1; CDR3 DNA: TGCGCCAGCAGCCCCCAACGTTCAGACAGTGGCTACACCTTC; CDR3 protein: CASSPQRSDSGYTF
D gene: TRBD1; J gene: TRBJ2-2; clone size: many; V gene: TRBV11-2; CDR3 DNA: TGTGCCAGCAGCGCAAAAGCTGGTGGACAGGGGCCGAACACCGGGGAGCTGTTTTTT; CDR3 protein: CASSAKAGGQGPNTGELFF
D gene: .; J gene: TRBJ2-3; clone size: many; V gene: TRBV24-1; CDR3 DNA: TGTGCCACCAGTGATTGGGGGGACCCCCGAAGCACAGATACGCAGTATTTT; CDR3 protein: CATSDWGDPRSTDTQYF
D gene: .; J gene: TRBJ1-1; clone size: many; V gene: TRBV3-1; CDR3 DNA: TGTGCCAGCAGCCATTACAGGGAGAACACTGAAGCTTTCTTT; CDR3 protein: CASSHYRENTEAFF
D gene: .; J gene: TRBJ2-1; clone size: many; V gene: TRBV7-3; CDR3 DNA: TGTGCCAGCAGCTTAAGTCCGCGGGTGAGCAACTACAATGAGCAGTTCTTC; CDR3 protein: CASSLSPRVSNYNEQFF
D gene: .; J gene: TRBJ1-1; clone size: many; V gene: TRBV5-6; CDR3 DNA: TGTGCCAGCAGCCACGACAGTAACACTGAAGCTTTCTTT; CDR3 protein: CASSHDSNTEAFF
D gene: .; J gene: TRBJ2-1; clone size: once; V gene: TRBV11-2; CDR3 DNA: TGTGCCAGCAGCTTAGAGAGTGGGGCAGTAAATGAGCAGTTCTTC; CDR3 protein: CASSLESGAVNEQFF
D gene: .; J gene: TRBJ2-3; clone size: many; V gene: TRBV7-9; CDR3 DNA: TGTGCCAGCAGCCGGAGCGGAAGCACAGATACGCAGTATTTT; CDR3 protein: CASSRSGSTDTQYF
D gene: TRBD2; J gene: TRBJ2-3; clone size: many; V gene: TRBV20-1; CDR3 DNA: TGCAGTGCTAGAGATCCTTGGCGGGGGGGCTCCGATACGCAGTATTTT; CDR3 protein: CSARDPWRGGSDTQYF
D gene: .; J gene: TRBJ1-5; clone size: .; V gene: TRBV6-1; CDR3 DNA: TGTGCCAGCAGAAGTGAGGTAGTACAGAATCAGCCCCAGCATTTT; CDR3 protein: CASRSEVVQNQPQHF
D gene: .; J gene: TRBJ2-3; clone size: .; V gene: TRBV7-6; CDR3 DNA: TGTGCCAGCAGCCGAGATATTTATACGCAGTATTTT; CDR3 protein: CASSRDIYTQYF
D gene: .; J gene: TRBJ1-2; clone size: many; V gene: TRBV27; CDR3 DNA: TGTGCCAGCAGTTCCCTAGGGGAAGGATACTATGGCTACACCTTC; CDR3 protein: CASSSLGEGYYGYTF
D gene: TRBD2; J gene: TRBJ2-7; clone size: .; V gene: TRBV5-1; CDR3 DNA: TGCGCCAGCAGCTTGGTCGGAAGTGCAGCGGGGGACTACGAGCAGTACTTC; CDR3 protein: CASSLVGSAAGDYEQYF
D gene: .; J gene: TRBJ2-5; clone size: many; V gene: TRBV7-2; CDR3 DNA: TGTGCCAGCAGCTTAATTCCTCAAGAGACCCAGTACTTC; CDR3 protein: CASSLIPQETQYF